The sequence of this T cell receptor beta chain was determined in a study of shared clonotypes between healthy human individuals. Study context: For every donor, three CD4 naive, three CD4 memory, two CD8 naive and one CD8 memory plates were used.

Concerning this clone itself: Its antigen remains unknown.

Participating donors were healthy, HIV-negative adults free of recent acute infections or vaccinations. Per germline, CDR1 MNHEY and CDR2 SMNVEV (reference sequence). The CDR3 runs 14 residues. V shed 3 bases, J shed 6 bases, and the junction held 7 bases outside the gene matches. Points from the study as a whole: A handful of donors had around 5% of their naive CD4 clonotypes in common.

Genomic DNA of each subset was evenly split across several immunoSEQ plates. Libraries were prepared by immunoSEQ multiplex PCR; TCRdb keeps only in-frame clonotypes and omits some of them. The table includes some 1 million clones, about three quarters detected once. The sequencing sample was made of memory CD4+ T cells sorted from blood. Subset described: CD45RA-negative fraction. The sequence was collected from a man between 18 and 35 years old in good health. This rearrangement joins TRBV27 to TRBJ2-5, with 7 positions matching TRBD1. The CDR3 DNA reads TGTGCCAGCAGTTTTACAGGGGACGGGAAGACCCAGTACTTC. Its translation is CASSFTGDGKTQYF.